The next 3 T cell receptor beta chains were all read from a single sample in a study of shared T cell receptors in the human thymus. TCRdb keeps only in-frame clones here, not all; method: immunoSEQ multiplex PCR. Here the sample spans about 660,000 clones, roughly 90% being singletons. A further study also used this sample, focusing on human thymus T cells.

Sequenced input: thymocytes. The receptors come from a boy in the first two years of life with a congenital heart defect.

The chain employs TRBV19 and TRBJ2-1; 7 nucleotides agree with TRBD2. The CDR3 is 20 amino acids. With 0 bases clipped from V and 5 bases from J, the junction kept 19 bases outside the gene matches. Germline CDR1 reads LNHDA; CDR2 reads SQIVND (reference sequence). This CDR3 reads CASSIEAIAGTPAPHNEQFF. The CDR3 DNA reads TGTGCCAGTAGTATAGAAGCGATAGCGGGTACCCCCGCCCCGCACAATGAGCAGTTCTTC.

This clone came up once. The chain recombines TRBV7-2 with TRBJ2-3; D remains ambiguous. CDR1 and CDR2 (germline): SGHTA, FQGNSA. V was clipped by 2 bases and J by 6 bases, with 15 bases between them. This CDR3 is built from 15 residues. CDR3 nucleotides: TGTGCCAGCAGCTTAATAGAGCCCCCGAGGGATACGCAGTATTTT. It encodes CASSLIEPPRDTQYF.

This sequence joins TRBV19 and TRBJ2-3; D is ambiguous. Germline CDR1 LNHDA, CDR2 SQIVND (reference sequence). Trimming cost V 6 bases and J 1 base, with 11 bases left between them. The CDR3 covers 14 residues. The DNA of the CDR3 is TGTGCCAGTAGCTCTCCCGGTCGCACAGATACGCAGTATTTT. It codes for CASSSPGRTDTQYF.